Each of the 14 T cell receptor beta chains below was sequenced from the same sample in a study of early T cells in non-severe SARS-CoV-2 infection. Each CDR3 protein is one row after TCRdb ran MiXCR on the 5' RACE reads. The profile shows 43,000 or so distinct CDR3 sequences, roughly 4.2% of them singletons. The sample taken for sequencing was whole blood. The receptors stem from an adult who was a healthcare worker with PCR-confirmed SARS-CoV-2 infection or an uninfected control (not recorded which).

At least ten counts were recorded for this clonotype. The chain links TRBV20-1 to TRBJ1-5; 8 nucleotides line up with TRBD1. The CDR3 length is 16 residues. Germline-derived CDR1 and CDR2 are DFQATT and SNEGSKA (reference sequence). The CDR3 DNA is TGCGGATCCCGGGACAGGAGCTATAAAAGCAATCAGCCCCAGCATTTT. Translated: CGSRDRSYKSNQPQHF.

Remarks on this clonotype: Sequence at one end of the junction differs from germline and may be a read error. This chain's CDR3 is CASSLQDNVQFF. CDR3 nucleotides: TGTGCCAGCTCCTTGCAGGACAATGTGCAGTTCTTC. This chain links TRBV9 with TRBJ2-1; maybe TRBD1 (5 bases). The CDR3 is 12 residues long. Germline assignment: CDR1 SGDLS and CDR2 YYNGEE. The variable domain in full, completed from reference TRBV9 and TRBJ2-1, reads DSGVTQTPKHLITATGQRVTLRCSPRSGDLSVYWYQQSLDQGLQFLIQYYNGEERAKGNILERFSAQQFPDLHSELNLSSLELGDSALYFCASSLQDNVQFFGPGTRLTVL.

This clonotype has ten or more counts. The chain links TRBV5-1 to TRBJ2-2; no clear D gene. The CDR3 length is 16 residues. CDR1 SGHRS and CDR2 YFSETQ come from the germline V gene. Trimming shortened V by 6 bases and J by 0 bases, and 15 bases separated the two germline ends. CDR3 in amino acids: CASNPINSANTGELFF. The CDR3 bases are TGCGCCAGCAACCCGATTAACTCAGCGAACACCGGGGAGCTGTTTTTT.

This clonotype was counted many times. V is TRBV6-6 and J is TRBJ1-1; D is uncertain. The V end was cut by 7 bases, the J end by 0 bases, with 18 bases between. This CDR3 is built from 16 residues. CDR1 is MNHNY and CDR2 is SVGAGI in the germline V gene (reference sequence). The CDR3 is CASTSSLGKMNTEAFF. CDR3 DNA: TGTGCCAGCACTTCCAGTCTCGGGAAGATGAACACTGAAGCTTTCTTT.

This clonotype was seen a handful of times. The chain links TRBV5-4 to TRBJ2-2; D uncertain. The CDR3 spans 13 residues. Trimming took off 6 bases at V and 7 bases at J, with 13 bases between the two ends. The germline CDR1 and CDR2 sequences are SGHNT and YYREEE (reference sequence). For the CDR3, the DNA is TGTGCCAGCACCGAACTGGGGTTCGGGGAGCTGTTTTTT. It translates to CASTELGFGELFF.

At least ten counts were recorded for this clonotype. This rearrangement joins TRBV30 to TRBJ2-1; no clear D. Deletions cut 3 bases from V and 2 bases from J, with 23 bases between. The germline CDR1 and CDR2 sequences are GTSNPN and SVGIG (reference sequence). The CDR3 has 18 residues. In DNA, the CDR3 is TGTGCCTGGAGCCGTCTTCCTCGAGACGTTTGGGCCTACAATGAGCAGTTCTTC. Amino acid sequence: CAWSRLPRDVWAYNEQFF.

This clonotype was seen ten or more times. This chain links TRBV7-8 with TRBJ2-1, with TRBD2 matching over 12 bases. The trim removed 3 bases at V and 4 bases at J, leaving 4 bases unmatched. The germline gives CDR1 SGHVS, CDR2 FQNEAQ. This CDR3 contains 16 residues. The CDR3 reads CASSFGLAGFYNEQFF. The CDR3 DNA sequence: TGTGCCAGCAGCTTTGGACTAGCGGGATTTTACAATGAGCAGTTCTTC.

This clonotype was counted many times. V and J are TRBV2 and TRBJ2-1; D is ambiguous. V was cut by 0 bases and J by 4 bases, with 19 bases left in between. Germline CDR1 SNHLY, CDR2 FYNNEI. This CDR3 comprises 18 residues. The CDR3 loop is CASSEASDVFWSYNEQFF. The CDR3 DNA sequence: TGTGCCAGCAGTGAAGCATCGGACGTTTTCTGGTCGTACAATGAGCAGTTCTTC.

This clonotype was recorded many times. V and J are TRBV29-1 and TRBJ2-7; D may be TRBD1 (6 bases). This CDR3 contains 12 residues. Germline V gives CDR1 SQVTM, CDR2 ANQGSEA. V lost 5 bases to trimming and J lost 4 bases, with 12 bases between them. The CDR3 region is CSVPQGPYEQYF. The CDR3 bases are TGCAGCGTTCCGCAGGGGCCTTACGAGCAGTACTTC.

The genes are TRBV30 and TRBJ1-2, with D possibly being TRBD1 (5 bases). The V and J ends lost 8 bases and 4 bases respectively, with 17 bases between them. This CDR3 is built from 13 residues. Germline CDR1 and CDR2: GTSNPN and SVGIG (reference sequence). The CDR3 spells CAHMGELGYGYTF. The CDR3 DNA is TGTGCCCATATGGGGGAATTGGGCTATGGCTACACCTTC.

The sample holds a few counts of this clonotype. This sequence joins TRBV12-3 or TRBV12-4 and TRBJ1-6, with 7 bases that match TRBD1. V was pared by 5 bases and J by 6 bases, with 7 bases of the junction left unmatched. The length of the CDR3 is 15 residues. Written as DNA, the CDR3 is TGTGCCAGCAGTAGCCGACAGGGTGGTAATTCACCCCTCCACTTT. This gives the protein CASSSRQGGNSPLHF.

This clonotype was recorded at least ten times. V gene TRBV7-8 combines with J gene TRBJ2-3; D may be TRBD2 (5 bases). Trimming pared 5 bases from V and 2 bases from J, leaving 20 bases between. Germline values: CDR1 SGHVS, CDR2 FQNEAQ. The length of the CDR3 is 17 residues. The CDR3 coding sequence is TGTGCCAGCAGCCATATTACTTCGGACTCACCCACAGATACGCAGTATTTT. It codes for CASSHITSDSPTDTQYF.

This clonotype was recorded a few times. This chain uses TRBV7-3 with TRBJ2-2; D is possibly TRBD1 or TRBD2 (5 bases each). CDR1 is SGHTA, CDR2 FQGTGA, per germline. This CDR3 has 15 residues. Between the trimmed V and J ends, which lost 5 bases and 3 bases, there was a span of 13 bases. This CDR3 reads CASSPGRTYTGELFF. For the CDR3, the DNA is TGTGCCAGCAGCCCGGGACGGACCTACACCGGGGAGCTGTTTTTT.

There are many counts of this clonotype. This chain joins TRBV11-2 and TRBJ2-7, with D maybe TRBD1 (5 bases). The CDR3 contains 13 residues. Trimming stripped 5 bases from V and 4 bases from J, with 12 bases between. Looked up from germline, CDR1 is SGHAT and CDR2 is FQNNGV. Written as DNA, the CDR3 is TGTGCCAGCAGCCTCGAACAGGTTTACGAGCAGTACTTC. The encoded protein is CASSLEQVYEQYF. The whole variable domain, remainder taken from reference TRBV11-2 and TRBJ2-7, is EAGVAQSPRYKIIEKRQSVAFWCNPISGHATLYWYQQILGQGPKLLIQFQNNGVVDDSQLPKDRFSAERLKGVDSTLKIQPAKLEDSAVYLCASSLEQVYEQYFGPGTRLTVT.